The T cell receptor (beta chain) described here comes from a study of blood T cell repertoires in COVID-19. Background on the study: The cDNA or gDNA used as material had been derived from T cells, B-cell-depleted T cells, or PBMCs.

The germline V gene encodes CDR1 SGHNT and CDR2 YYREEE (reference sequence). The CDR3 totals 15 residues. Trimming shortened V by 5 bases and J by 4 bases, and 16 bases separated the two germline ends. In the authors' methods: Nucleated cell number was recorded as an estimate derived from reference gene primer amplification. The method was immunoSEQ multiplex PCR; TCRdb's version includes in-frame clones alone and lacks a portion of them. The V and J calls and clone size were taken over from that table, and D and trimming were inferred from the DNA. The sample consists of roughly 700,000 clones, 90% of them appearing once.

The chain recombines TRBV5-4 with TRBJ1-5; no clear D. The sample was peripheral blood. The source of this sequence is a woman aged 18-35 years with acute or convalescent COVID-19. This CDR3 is CASRQFGRTNQPQHF. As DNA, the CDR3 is TGTGCCAGCAGACAATTCGGGCGGACTAATCAGCCCCAGCATTTT.